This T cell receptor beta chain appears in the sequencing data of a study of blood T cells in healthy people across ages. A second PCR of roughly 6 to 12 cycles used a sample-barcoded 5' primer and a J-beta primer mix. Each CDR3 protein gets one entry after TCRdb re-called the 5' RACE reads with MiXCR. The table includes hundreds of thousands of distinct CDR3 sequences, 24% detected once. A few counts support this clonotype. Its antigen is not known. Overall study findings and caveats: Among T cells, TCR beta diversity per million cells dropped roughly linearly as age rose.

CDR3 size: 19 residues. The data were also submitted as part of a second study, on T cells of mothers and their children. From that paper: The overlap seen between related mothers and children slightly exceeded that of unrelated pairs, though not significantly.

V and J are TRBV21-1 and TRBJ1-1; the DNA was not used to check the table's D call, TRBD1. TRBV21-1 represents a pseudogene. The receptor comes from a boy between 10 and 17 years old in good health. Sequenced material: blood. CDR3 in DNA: TGTGCCAGCAGCAAAGATTGGGGGAGGGACAGGCTTATGAACACTGAAGCTTTCTTT. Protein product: CASSKDWGRDRLMNTEAFF.